This TCR delta chain was sequenced in a study of γδ T cells in repeated Plasmodium falciparum infection. About the study: Malian repertoires were sampled cross-sectionally without transmission and longitudinally through febrile malaria. The study's findings and limits: Vgamma9/Vdelta2+ repertoires stayed stably polyclonal over time and infection. Compared with Australian children, Malian Vdelta2-negative repertoires seemed more clonal, less diverse, less shared.

Vgamma9/Vdelta2+ and Vdelta2-negative gammadelta T cells were flow-sorted from PBMC for bulk sequencing. In its sample, this clone was seen a few times. Antigen unknown. The TCRdb record carries a much larger clone's protein, which differs from this DNA's translation at residue 11; a read error is the likely cause, and the protein listed here is the DNA translation. The CDR3 covers 18 residues. Looked up from germline, CDR1 is TSWWSYY and CDR2 is QGS. V lost 1 base to trimming and J lost 0 bases, with 18 bases between them. TCRdb re-analyzed the multiplex PCR reads via CATT. The data show 85,000 to 90,000 delta-chain clones, with 1.4% seen just once and more than 7% held by the top ten.

The clonotype comes from a pool of human donors (malaria-infected and uninfected, not separated). The chain links TRDV1 to TRDJ1; no reliable D call. Matching the DNA to germline supplied the J gene, which TCRdb does not give. Sequenced input: gamma-delta T cells from blood. Here the CDR3 reads CALGERTFGPTYTDKLIF. For the CDR3, the DNA is TGTGCTCTTGGGGAACGTACGTTTGGACCGACGTACACCGATAAACTCATCTTT.